The entry that follows covers one T cell receptor (beta chain) sequence. There is no known antigen for this receptor. No base quality information exists; no much larger clone differs at one position. This sample was taken from a study of identifying expanded T cells in peripheral blood (dated by TCRdb to about 2019). Regarding the research as a whole: Technical replicates were generated by sequencing separate aliquots of the same genomic DNA pool, and four replicates were compared pairwise.

The investigation overall reported the following: Across all healthy-donor time intervals, the beta-binomial model significantly cut both the number of clones called differentially abundant and the false-positive rate. Between technical replicates the binomial model flagged approximately 1.2 differentially abundant clones, whereas over approximately two weeks the binomial model flagged about 16.4 and over approximately 4 weeks roughly 20. Across all healthy donors, variance in clone template counts between roughly 2-week samples was found to increase significantly with total template count. The authors expected biological variance in healthy repertoires might increase further over much longer intervals such as months to years.

No immune events such as infections were documented for the healthy donors during the collection period. Blood repertoires from healthy donors were used as a training cohort for calibrating time-dependent variance in a beta-binomial model of differential abundance of T-cell clones. There were around ten healthy donors in the training cohort, of whom 3 were female and 7 were male. The donors were between roughly 25 and 64 years old, with an average age of roughly 41 years. Obtained from a commercial supplier, whole blood was collected from each healthy donor at three time points set around 2 weeks apart. Genomic DNA was extracted from unsorted whole blood for immunosequencing. V drops 6 bases and J drops 2 bases, leaving 13 bases in between. The CDR3 has 15 amino acids, counting the end cysteine and phenylalanine. Solely the CDR3 DNA is kept, with 45 bases framed from the first base. The germline V gene specifies MGHRA as CDR1 and YSYEKL as CDR2.

TCRbeta CDR3 regions were profiled with the immunoSEQ Assay using bias-controlled multiplex PCR amplification of genomic DNA. The paper's data handling went like this. The absolute abundance of each unique TCRbeta CDR3 region was quantified after sequences were collapsed and filtered. Differential abundance was tested with two models: a binomial (Fisher-equivalent) model and a beta-binomial model that adds time-dependent variance fitted from healthy donors. Clones with fewer than 5 combined templates were excluded, and clones with Benjamini-Hochberg FDR below 0.01 were called differentially abundant. Using the form v = (b*log(k)+a)^2, the beta-binomial variance was modeled as a function of the total template count across the two samples. The table comes from immuneACCESS by way of TCRdb, which keeps in-frame sequences with V and J called. Part of the clones is missing from these tables; in studies checked, under half for an unresolved V gene and the rest for unknown reasons. The D gene and trimming were derived from the DNA, and the V and J assignments and clone size from that table. This sample has 81,000 or so clones in its table, and 84% of those were observed once. Of the sample, roughly a fifth is held by the ten largest clones.

The chain is assembled from TRBV4-1 and TRBJ2-2; confidence is insufficient to name the D gene. Specimen: blood. This receptor was identified in a person between 18 and 75 years old in good health. The CDR3 has the sequence CASSQASVNTGELFF. In nucleotide form, the sequence is TGCGCCAGCAGTCAGGCATCAGTAAACACCGGGGAGCTGTTTTTT.